The 15 T cell receptor beta chains below were found in one sample sequenced in a study of blood T cell repertoires in COVID-19 (dated by TCRdb to the early 2020s). Libraries were built with the immunoSEQ multiplex PCR assay. As stored in TCRdb, this immuneACCESS dataset retains in-frame rearrangements with V and J assigned. A fraction of the clones does not appear; measured against another copy, unresolved V genes explain less than half of the discrepancy, and the remainder lacks a known reason. This sample has some 340,000 clones in its table, and approximately 89% of those were observed once. Of the sample, approximately 5% is held by the ten largest clones. Sequencing was done on a sample of PBMCs or T cells enriched from blood (not recorded which). Source of these receptors: a woman aged 25-40 years who had recovered from COVID-19.

The chain combines TRBV7-9 with TRBJ2-5; D gene uncertain. V gave up 5 bases and J gave up 1 base, with 5 bases separating them. Germline V CDR1 and CDR2: SEHNR, FQNEAQ (reference sequence). The CDR3 has 12 residues. The CDR3 bases are TGTGCCAGCAGCGACTTCCAAGAGACCCAGTACTTC. The encoded protein is CASSDFQETQYF.

This chain joins TRBV7-9 and TRBJ1-2; D is ambiguous. This CDR3 spans 13 amino acids. V was shortened by 1 base and J by 4 bases, with 7 bases between the two germline ends. Germline V CDR1 and CDR2: SEHNR, FQNEAQ (reference sequence). CDR3 DNA sequence: TGTGCCAGCAGCTTAGGAGAGGTCTATGGCTACACCTTC. It is translated as CASSLGEVYGYTF.

The CDR3 region is CASSYGGARTEAFF. The CDR3 DNA sequence: TGTGCCAGCAGTTACGGGGGGGCGCGGACTGAAGCTTTCTTT. The V and J genes are TRBV6-5 and TRBJ1-1, with D maybe TRBD1 (6 bases). Germline values: CDR1 MNHEY, CDR2 SVGAGI. The CDR3 is 14 residues long. V was clipped by 2 bases and J by 5 bases, with 12 bases between them.

This sequence joins TRBV28 and TRBJ2-7, with 7 bases that match TRBD2. Germline-derived CDR1 and CDR2 are MDHEN and SYDVKM. V trimming: 6 bases; J trimming: 3 bases; junction bases outside the gene matches: 5. The CDR3 covers 13 residues. The CDR3 loop is CASRGTKSYEQYF. CDR3 nucleotides: TGTGCCAGCAGGGGGACTAAGAGCTACGAGCAGTACTTC.

The V call is TRBV6-5, the J call TRBJ1-1, with D unresolved. The CDR3 length is 15 residues. V was trimmed by 4 bases and J by 0 bases, leaving 12 bases between them. Germline V gene data show CDR1 as MNHEY and CDR2 as SVGAGI. The CDR3 spells CASSFSTLMNTEAFF. For the CDR3, the DNA is TGTGCCAGCAGTTTCTCCACATTAATGAACACTGAAGCTTTCTTT.

Comment on this clone: This CDR3 is missing its conserved last phenylalanine or tryptophan, likely due to a read error. No DNA is shown, since the ends of the CDR3 on it are uncertain; the CDR3 is the one TCRdb lists. This chain joins TRBV6-1 and TRBJ1-1. Germline V CDR1 and CDR2: MNHNS, SASEGT. The CDR3 has 14 amino acids, counting both end residues. The CDR3 is CASSETRGGARVHL.

The chain carries TRBV30 and TRBJ2-7; D remains ambiguous. Germline assignment: CDR1 GTSNPN and CDR2 SVGIG (reference sequence). This CDR3 contains 13 residues. The V end was cut by 4 bases, the J end by 2 bases, with 12 bases between. The CDR3 DNA sequence: TGTGCCTGGAATAGGTACGGAGCCTACGAGCAGTACTTC. Translating gives CAWNRYGAYEQYF.

The chain couples TRBV2 to TRBJ2-5, with D uncertain. Trimming left V 5 bases short and J 3 bases short, with 13 bases between. Germline values: CDR1 SNHLY, CDR2 FYNNEI. This CDR3 contains 14 residues. DNA of the CDR3: TGTGCCAGCAGTATAAATGGGCCCGAAGAGACCCAGTACTTC. Residues: CASSINGPEETQYF.

CDR3 DNA: TGTGCCAGCAGCTTAGGGCCAGGGCCACAAGAGACCCAGTACTTC. Amino acid sequence: CASSLGPGPQETQYF. This chain joins TRBV11-2 and TRBJ2-5; D is possibly TRBD1 (5 bases). Germline V gene data show CDR1 as SGHAT and CDR2 as FQNNGV. Trimming shortened V by 1 base and J by 2 bases, and 11 bases separated the two germline ends. The CDR3 covers 15 residues.

The chain combines TRBV27 with TRBJ1-5; D is possibly TRBD1 (5 bases). Germline CDR1 and CDR2: MNHEY and SMNVEV (reference sequence). CDR3 size: 15 residues. The germline V and J ends were trimmed by 3 bases and 7 bases, with 16 bases remaining between them. CDR3 DNA sequence: TGTGCCAGCAGTTTGGTTAGACTCCCAGGGCAGCCCCAGCATTTT. Residues: CASSLVRLPGQPQHF.

The chain links TRBV9 to TRBJ1-1, with 7 bases aligning to TRBD1. Germline V gene sequence: CDR1 SGDLS, CDR2 YYNGEE. This CDR3 has 18 amino acids. Trimming took 2 bases from V and 4 from J; bases not matched to a gene: 17. This CDR3 is CASSVAGGFLPGGTEAFF. The CDR3 nucleotides read TGTGCCAGCAGCGTCGCAGGGGGTTTCCTCCCAGGGGGCACTGAAGCTTTCTTT. Using reference TRBV9 and TRBJ1-1 for the parts outside the CDR3, the full variable domain is DSGVTQTPKHLITATGQRVTLRCSPRSGDLSVYWYQQSLDQGLQFLIQYYNGEERAKGNILERFSAQQFPDLHSELNLSSLELGDSALYFCASSVAGGFLPGGTEAFFGQGTRLTVV.

The rearrangement joins TRBV12-3 or TRBV12-4 to TRBJ2-7, with D possibly TRBD1 on 5 matching bases. The CDR3 consists of 12 residues. V lost 6 bases and J lost 10, with 16 bases in between. The CDR3 here is CASRVQGLSQYF. CDR3 coding DNA: TGTGCCAGCAGAGTCCAGGGCCTCTCCCAGTACTTC.

The chain is built from TRBV5-1 and TRBJ2-1, with 7 nucleotides matching TRBD1. With V trimmed by 2 bases and J by 5 bases, 4 bases remained unmatched. The CDR3 is 14 amino acids. CDR1 and CDR2 (germline): SGHRS, YFSETQ. The CDR3 sequence: CASSLQGTNNEQFF. In DNA form, the CDR3 reads TGCGCCAGCAGCTTACAGGGGACGAACAATGAGCAGTTCTTC.

The chain recombines TRBV27 with TRBJ1-4, with 7 bases aligning to TRBD1. Germline CDR1 reads MNHEY; CDR2 reads SMNVEV (reference sequence). The length of the CDR3 is 15 residues. The V and J ends lost 6 bases and 4 bases, in that order; junction bases with no gene match: 8. The CDR3 DNA reads as TGTGCCAGCAGCTGCCCCCGGACAGGTAATGAAAAACTGTTTTTT. Its translation: CASSCPRTGNEKLFF.

The genes are TRBV6-1 and TRBJ2-7; 8 bases are a match to TRBD2. Looked up from germline, CDR1 is MNHNS and CDR2 is SASEGT. V shed 2 bases, J shed 3 bases, and the junction held 3 bases outside the gene matches. CDR3 size: 14 residues. The CDR3 DNA reads as TGTGCCAGCAGTGAATTTGCGGGGGGCTACGAGCAGTACTTC. Protein product: CASSEFAGGYEQYF.